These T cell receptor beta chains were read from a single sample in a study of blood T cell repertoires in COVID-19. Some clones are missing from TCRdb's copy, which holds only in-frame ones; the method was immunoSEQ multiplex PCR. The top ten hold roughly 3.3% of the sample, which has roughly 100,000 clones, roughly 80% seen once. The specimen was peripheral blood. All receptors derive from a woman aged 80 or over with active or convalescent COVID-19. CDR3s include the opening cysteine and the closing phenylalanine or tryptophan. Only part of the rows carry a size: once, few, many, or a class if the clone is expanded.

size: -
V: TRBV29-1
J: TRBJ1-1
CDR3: CSVRTAPNTEAFF

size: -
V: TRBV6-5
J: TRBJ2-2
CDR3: CASSYLEAGELFF

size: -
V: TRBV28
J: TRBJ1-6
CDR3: CASSREYAWSPLHF

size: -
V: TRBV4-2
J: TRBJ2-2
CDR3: CASSQFRRGLNTGELFF

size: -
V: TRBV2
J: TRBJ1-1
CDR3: CASSKGEGGTEAFF

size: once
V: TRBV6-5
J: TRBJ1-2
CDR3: CASILTGNYGYTF

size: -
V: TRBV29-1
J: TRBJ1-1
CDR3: CSVQDRAQAFF

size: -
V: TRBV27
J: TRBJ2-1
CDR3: CASSTGSYNEQFF

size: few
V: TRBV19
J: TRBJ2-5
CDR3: CASSRGQGASETQYF

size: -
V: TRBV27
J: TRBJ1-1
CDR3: CASSLSPGGHTEAFF

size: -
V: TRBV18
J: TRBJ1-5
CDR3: CASSSDRNQPQHF

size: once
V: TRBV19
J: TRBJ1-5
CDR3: CASSIVLDRFGNQPQHF

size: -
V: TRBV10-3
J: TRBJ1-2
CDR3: CAISESRSTGPNYGYTF

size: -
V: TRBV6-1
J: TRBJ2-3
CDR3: CASSEGSGGAEDTQYF